This T cell receptor beta chain was identified during a study of T cell clonotyping in hematopoietic cell transplantation. This CDR3 has 16 residues. V lost 4 bases, J lost 0 bases, and 4 bases stayed unmatched. Germline V gene data show CDR1 as SGHVS and CDR2 as FNYEAQ. Study outcomes and limitations: Recipient TCR diversity dropped after transplant; expanded clonotypes rose from day 30 to 180. At the given depth, recipient repertoires were over 97% de novo clonotypes.

With regard to this clone: Its antigen remains unidentified.

Sequencing used immunoSEQ multiplex PCR; TCRdb keeps in-frame clones, though not all of them. Among some 16,000 clones listed, roughly 91% were seen once. What was sequenced was peripheral blood mononuclear cells. This clonotype was obtained from a man between 40 and 49 years old in good health. Some clones in this sample may be carry-over from other donors' samples. The J gene is TRBJ1-3, the V gene TRBV7-6, with TRBD1 matching over 9 bases. The CDR3 DNA follows: TGTGCCAGCAGCTCCGACAGGGGGAACTCTGGAAACACCATATATTTT. Protein: CASSSDRGNSGNTIYF.